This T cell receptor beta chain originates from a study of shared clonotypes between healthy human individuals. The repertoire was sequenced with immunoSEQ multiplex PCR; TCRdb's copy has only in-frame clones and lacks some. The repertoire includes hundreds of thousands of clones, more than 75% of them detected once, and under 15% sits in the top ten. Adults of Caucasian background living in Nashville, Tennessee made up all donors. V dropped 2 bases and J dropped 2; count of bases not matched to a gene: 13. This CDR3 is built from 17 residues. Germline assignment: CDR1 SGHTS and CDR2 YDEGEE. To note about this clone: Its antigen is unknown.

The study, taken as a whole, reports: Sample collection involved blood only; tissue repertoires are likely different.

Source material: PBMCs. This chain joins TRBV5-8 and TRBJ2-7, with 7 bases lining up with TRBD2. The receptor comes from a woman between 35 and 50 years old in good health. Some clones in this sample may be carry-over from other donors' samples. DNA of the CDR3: TGTGCCAGCAGCTTTGGTCGGTTGGCTAGCGGAACCTACGAGCAGTACTTC. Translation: CASSFGRLASGTYEQYF.